This T cell receptor (beta chain) comes out of a study of T cells after yellow fever vaccination. Study at large: In the case of low-cell-number fractions, SMART-Seq v4 Ultra Low Input was used for preparation.

As regards this clonotype: Its target is not known.

The study's findings and limits: It was the secondary response that reached its peak faster, day 5 versus 15, but it was weaker. FACS-sorted repertoires could harbor abundant contaminating bulk-population clonotypes.

Researchers made TCR cDNA using 5'RACE template switching, and this step added a universal primer site and UMIs. One entry per CDR3 protein results from TCRdb running MiXCR on the 5' RACE reads. The repertoire includes some 340,000 distinct CDR3 sequences, about 10% of them detected once, and under 4% sits in the top ten. From germline, CDR1 is MGHRA and CDR2 YSYEKL. There are 16 residues in the CDR3. The trim removed 4 bases at V and 0 bases at J, leaving 5 bases unmatched. The chain couples TRBV4-1 to TRBJ2-2; 7 bases align to TRBD2. This specimen was CD4+ T cells sorted from PBMCs, taken 45 days after the yellow fever booster vaccination. The receptor was derived from a man aged 18 to 30 who received the YFV17D yellow fever vaccine. The CDR3 region has the DNA TGCGCCAGCAGCCGAGAGGCGGGAGCGAACACCGGGGAGCTGTTTTTT. It encodes CASSREAGANTGELFF.